Presented here are 2 T cell receptor beta chains from one specimen sequenced in a study of T-cell reconstitution after alpha-beta-depleted transplantation in children. As it was prepared, the TCRbeta library received unique molecular identifiers. TCRdb itself ran the PCR reads through MiXCR, one entry per CDR3 protein. Of approximately 420,000 distinct CDR3 sequences in the sample, roughly 11% were seen once. Sequencing used PBMCs from the stem cell graft donor, obtained from the stem cell graft. These receptors all come from a human donor who donated a stem cell graft to a child with acute myeloid leukemia.

The rearrangement uses TRBV24-1 and TRBJ2-3; 7 bases fit TRBD1. The germline V gene encodes CDR1 KGHDR and CDR2 SFDVKD. The CDR3 runs to 15 residues. The V segment lost 3 bases and the J segment 2 bases; nucleotides outside the gene matches: 4. The chain's CDR3 is CATSDRDSPTDTQYF. CDR3 nucleotides: TGTGCCACCAGTGATCGGGACAGTCCCACAGATACGCAGTATTTT.

J is TRBJ2-3 and V is TRBV29-1; tentatively, D is TRBD2 (6 bases). Germline CDR1 is SQVTM and CDR2 is ANQGSEA. Trimming stripped 7 bases from V and 8 bases from J, with 16 bases between. The CDR3 totals 12 residues. The CDR3 region is CSAPTSIGTQYF. The CDR3 DNA reads TGCAGCGCCCCGACTAGTATCGGTACGCAGTATTTT.